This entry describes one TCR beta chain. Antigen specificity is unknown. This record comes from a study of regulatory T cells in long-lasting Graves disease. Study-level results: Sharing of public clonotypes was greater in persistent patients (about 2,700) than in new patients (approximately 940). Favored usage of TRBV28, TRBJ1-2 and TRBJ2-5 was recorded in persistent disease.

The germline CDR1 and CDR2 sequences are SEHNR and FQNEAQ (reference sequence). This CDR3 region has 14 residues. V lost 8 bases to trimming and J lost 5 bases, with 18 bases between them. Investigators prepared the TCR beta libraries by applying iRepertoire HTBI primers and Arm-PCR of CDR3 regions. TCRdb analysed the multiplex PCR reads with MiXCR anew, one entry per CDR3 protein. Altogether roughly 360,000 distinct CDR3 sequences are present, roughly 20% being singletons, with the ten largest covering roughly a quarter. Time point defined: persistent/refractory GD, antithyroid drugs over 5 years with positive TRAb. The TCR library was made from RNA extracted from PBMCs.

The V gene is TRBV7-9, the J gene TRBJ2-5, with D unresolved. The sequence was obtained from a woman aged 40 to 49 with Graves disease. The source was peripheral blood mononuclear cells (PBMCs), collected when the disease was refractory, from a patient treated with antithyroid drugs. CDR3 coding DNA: TGTGCCAGCCTCGCCCACGACGGTCAGGAGACCCAGTACTTC. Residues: CASLAHDGQETQYF.